These T cell receptor beta chains were read from a single sample in a study of long-term antiretroviral therapy in people with HIV. Clones were read by immunoSEQ multiplex PCR, and TCRdb kept only the in-frame ones, dropping some. This table holds some 30,000 clones, roughly nine tenths found once. The source was unsorted PBMCs, collected 3.1 years after starting antiretroviral therapy. Receptors were obtained from a man between 18 and 29 years old with HIV. CDR3s include the opening cysteine and the closing phenylalanine or tryptophan. The D gene is left open where the match is weak. Rows give clone size only sometimes, using once, few, many, or a class for an expanded clone.

v_gene	abundance	d_gene	j_gene	CDR3aa	CDR3nt
TRBV21-1	NA	NA	TRBJ2-1	CASSALAQVSYNEQFF	TGTGCCAGCAGTGCACTAGCGCAAGTCTCCTACAATGAGCAGTTCTTC
TRBV10-3	NA	TRBD2	TRBJ2-1	CAISDFGTSGGRDEQFF	TGTGCCATCAGTGATTTCGGGACTAGCGGGGGGAGGGATGAGCAGTTCTTC
TRBV28	NA	NA	TRBJ2-3	CASSLQQQTDTQYF	TGTGCCAGCAGTTTACAGCAACAGACAGATACGCAGTATTTT
TRBV9	NA	TRBD1	TRBJ2-3	CASSLGTGMSSTDTQYF	TGTGCCAGCAGCCTAGGGACAGGGATGTCTTCGACAGATACGCAGTATTTT
TRBV18	few	NA	TRBJ1-2	CASSPRVEGGADGYTF	TGTGCCAGCTCACCACGTGTTGAGGGGGGCGCAGATGGCTACACCTTC
TRBV4-2	NA	NA	TRBJ1-1	CASSQDSQRGQLATEAFF	TGTGCCAGCAGCCAAGATAGCCAGCGGGGCCAACTCGCCACTGAAGCTTTCTTT
TRBV2	NA	NA	TRBJ1-2	CASSAGPNYGYTF	TGTGCCAGCAGTGCAGGTCCTAACTATGGCTACACCTTC
TRBV27	NA	NA	TRBJ2-5	CASSTRLVRETQYF	TGTGCCAGCAGTACCAGACTAGTCCGGGAGACCCAGTACTTC
TRBV27	NA	TRBD2	TRBJ2-7	CASSSGETYEQYF	TGTGCCAGCAGTAGCGGGGAGACCTACGAGCAGTACTTC
TRBV29-1	NA	NA	TRBJ2-2	CSVEGGGNTGELFF	TGCAGCGTTGAGGGAGGGGGAAACACCGGGGAGCTGTTTTTT
TRBV5-4	NA	NA	TRBJ2-7	CASSTQSGPPRDEQYF	TGTGCCAGCAGCACACAGTCGGGGCCCCCCAGGGACGAGCAGTACTTC
TRBV27	NA	NA	TRBJ1-1	CASSSHTEAFF	TGTGCCAGCAGTTCCCACACTGAAGCTTTCTTT
TRBV28	NA	NA	TRBJ2-7	CASSLAGRAYEQYF	TGTGCCAGCAGTTTAGCAGGACGGGCCTACGAGCAGTACTTC
TRBV19	NA	NA	TRBJ2-7	CASSITGMLYEQYF	TGTGCCAGTAGTATAACAGGGATGTTATACGAGCAGTACTTC
TRBV7-8	NA	NA	TRBJ2-4	CASSLPGDAKNIQYF	TGTGCCAGCAGCTTACCTGGGGACGCCAAAAACATTCAGTACTTC
TRBV15	NA	NA	TRBJ2-5	CATSRDRGGETQYF	TGTGCCACCAGCAGAGACAGGGGTGGAGAGACCCAGTACTTC
TRBV18	once	NA	TRBJ2-2	CASSLTLNTGELFF	TGTGCCAGCTCACTCACTCTGAACACCGGGGAGCTGTTTTTT
TRBV7-3	NA	NA	TRBJ2-7	CASSPAGGLNQQYF	TGTGCCAGCAGCCCCGCCGGGGGCCTCAACCAGCAGTACTTC
TRBV18	NA	NA	TRBJ2-7	CASSRSGDEQYF	TGTGCCAGCTCGCGCTCAGGGGACGAGCAGTACTTC
TRBV11-2	NA	TRBD1	TRBJ1-2	CASSSWTGNYGYTF	TGTGCCAGCAGCTCATGGACAGGGAACTATGGCTACACCTTC
TRBV28	few	NA	TRBJ1-2	CASMAGGYTF	TGTGCCAGCATGGCCGGTGGCTACACCTTC
TRBV2	NA	NA	TRBJ1-1	CASRPRVDSSKAFF	TGTGCCAGCCGTCCCCGGGTGGACAGTTCGAAAGCTTTCTTT
TRBV19	NA	TRBD2	TRBJ2-2	CASSIGAGGTGELFF	TGTGCCAGTAGTATAGGGGCGGGAGGCACCGGGGAGCTGTTTTTT
TRBV18	NA	NA	TRBJ2-3	CASSPSATDTQYF	TGTGCCAGCTCACCTTCAGCAACAGATACGCAGTATTTT
TRBV5-6	NA	NA	TRBJ2-1	CASSLIGRGEQFF	TGTGCCAGCAGCTTAATTGGGCGCGGTGAGCAGTTCTTC
TRBV6-5	NA	NA	TRBJ2-5	CASSGRQVGETQYF	TGTGCCAGCAGTGGAAGACAAGTGGGAGAGACCCAGTACTTC
TRBV16	NA	NA	TRBJ1-1	CASSQSGTGPFMNTEAFF	TGTGCCAGCAGCCAATCTGGGACGGGACCGTTCATGAACACTGAAGCTTTCTTT
TRBV30	once	NA	TRBJ1-1	CAWGRGGKAFF	TGTGCCTGGGGTAGGGGGGGCAAAGCTTTCTTT
TRBV25-1	NA	NA	TRBJ1-1	CASSEWTVNTEAFF	TGTGCCAGCAGTGAATGGACGGTTAACACTGAAGCTTTCTTT
TRBV19	NA	NA	TRBJ2-7	CASSILPSRYEQYF	TGTGCCAGTAGTATCCTACCCAGCCGCTACGAGCAGTACTTC
TRBV5-5	NA	TRBD1	TRBJ1-6	CASSGTGQDNSPLHF	TGTGCCAGCAGCGGAACGGGACAGGATAATTCACCCCTCCACTTT
TRBV5-1	NA	NA	TRBJ1-2	CASSLGSPGSGYTF	TGCGCCAGCAGCTTGGGGTCTCCAGGGAGTGGCTACACCTTC
TRBV5-1	NA	NA	TRBJ1-5	CASSLSVDQPQHF	TGCGCCAGCAGCTTGTCGGTAGATCAGCCCCAGCATTTT
TRBV15	NA	NA	TRBJ1-1	CATSSRPNTEAFF	TGTGCCACCAGCTCCAGGCCGAACACTGAAGCTTTCTTT
TRBV10-1	NA	TRBD1	TRBJ2-7	CASRPTGGSYEQYF	TGCGCCAGCAGACCGACAGGGGGCTCCTACGAGCAGTACTTC
TRBV7-3	NA	NA	TRBJ2-2	CASSFGATNTGELFF	TGTGCCAGCAGCTTCGGCGCGACGAACACCGGGGAGCTGTTTTTT
TRBV4-3	NA	NA	TRBJ1-1	CASSQKPRNTEAFF	TGCGCCAGCAGCCAAAAGCCGAGGAACACTGAAGCTTTCTTT
TRBV5-1	NA	NA	TRBJ2-2	CASTEGGFNTGELFF	TGCGCCAGCACCGAAGGGGGTTTCAACACCGGGGAGCTGTTTTTT
TRBV25-1	NA	NA	TRBJ1-2	CASSEYANYGYTF	TGTGCCAGCAGTGAATACGCTAACTATGGCTACACCTTC
TRBV30	NA	TRBD1	TRBJ1-4	CAWSLGQGREKLFF	TGTGCCTGGAGTCTAGGACAGGGACGGGAAAAACTGTTTTTT
TRBV15	NA	NA	TRBJ1-2	CATSRDRVPLPYGYTF	TGTGCCACCAGCAGAGATCGTGTCCCCCTGCCATATGGCTACACCTTC
TRBV4-2	NA	TRBD1	TRBJ1-5	CASSSGQGNQPQHF	TGTGCCAGCAGCTCGGGACAGGGCAATCAGCCCCAGCATTTT
TRBV25-1	NA	NA	TRBJ2-2	CASSEWNRATGELFF	TGTGCCAGCAGTGAATGGAACAGGGCAACCGGGGAGCTGTTTTTT
TRBV15	NA	NA	TRBJ2-3	CATSREGGDTQYF	TGTGCCACCAGCAGAGAAGGAGGAGATACGCAGTATTTT
TRBV27	NA	TRBD1	TRBJ1-6	CASSVQGRRPLHF	TGTGCCAGCAGCGTACAGGGGCGAAGACCCCTCCACTTT
TRBV28	NA	TRBD1	TRBJ1-5	CASSPQGDNQPQHF	TGTGCCAGCAGTCCACAGGGGGACAATCAGCCCCAGCATTTT